These T cell receptor beta chains were read from a single sample in a study of Tregs in tolerant kidney transplant recipients. Clones were read by immunoSEQ multiplex PCR, and TCRdb kept only the in-frame ones, dropping some. The sample includes about 44,000 clones, just under 97% of them seen just once. No antigens are known for them. The source material was Tregs from blood cultured with allogeneic cells. Receptors originate from a human donor in good health. Both conserved end residues are trimmed from each CDR3.

V: TRBV2; CDR3: ASSVQGGGTEAF
V: TRBV10-3; CDR3: AISESWGFGYGYT
V: TRBV10-3; CDR3: AISESQTQTVRY
V: TRBV27; CDR3: ATRYQGGYGYT
V: TRBV11-2; CDR3: ASSFGSTEAF
V: TRBV19; CDR3: ATNPAAAIGSPLH
V: TRBV7-7; CDR3: ASSPVTRAWGGTQY
V: TRBV6-1; CDR3: ASSYRTATYEQY
V: TRBV2; CDR3: ASLRAPPATSYGYT
V: TRBV6-1; CDR3: ASSDRTGGNTEAF
V: TRBV12-5; CDR3: ASGPGQDTDTQY
V: TRBV5-6; CDR3: ASSLLGPGNEKLF
V: TRBV4-1; CDR3: ASSQDPRGVNEKLF
V: TRBV5-1; CDR3: ASSLGDDREGDEAF
V: TRBV29-1; CDR3: SVLQVRGAYGYT
V: TRBV10-2; CDR3: ASRLAGGERNEQF
V: TRBV5-6; CDR3: ASSLAGPRGRQY
V: TRBV11-3; CDR3: ASSLSSNRAGEQY
V: TRBV5-4; CDR3: ASSLQGLNSPLH
V: TRBV6-5; CDR3: ASSYSNSPLH
V: TRBV5-1; CDR3: ASSETVSGNTIY
V: TRBV6-5; CDR3: ASSYAGWPGNTIY
V: TRBV10-3; CDR3: AIRDSGTPNTEAF
V: TRBV14; CDR3: ASGRGALTTQY
V: TRBV4-1; CDR3: ASSQAGTGNYGYT
V: TRBV18; CDR3: ASSRSVSSYNEQF
V: TRBV27; CDR3: ASSRDGRPETQY
V: TRBV10-1; CDR3: ASSAGTVYEQF
V: TRBV5-5; CDR3: ASSPLAGYYNEQF
V: TRBV5-6; CDR3: ASSSRPDQPQH
V: TRBV2; CDR3: ASSESKPAQGYT
V: TRBV5-1; CDR3: ASTTGELLHYEQY
V: TRBV5-1; CDR3: ASSLGSVSSYEQY
V: TRBV30; CDR3: AWSRLPYNEQF
V: TRBV5-4; CDR3: ASSWTDRGGTEAF
V: TRBV14; CDR3: ASSRVRETQY
V: TRBV18; CDR3: ASSPTYSTDTQY
V: TRBV5-1; CDR3: ASSFGTSGWGSSYEQY
V: TRBV5-1; CDR3: ASRTGPGTEAF
V: TRBV5-1; CDR3: ASSPSGKTTDTQY
V: TRBV9; CDR3: ASSVEPTTGLF
V: TRBV6-5; CDR3: ASSFNRGRTEAF
V: TRBV5-4; CDR3: ASSFMEANYGYT
V: TRBV6-5; CDR3: ASSYVGGDTEAF
V: TRBV4-1; CDR3: ASSRQRTGDYNEQF
V: TRBV29-1; CDR3: SASAYDTQY
V: TRBV18; CDR3: ASSPGTGGTGNTIY
V: TRBV4-1; CDR3: ASSQRGMGQARTDTQY
V: TRBV27; CDR3: ASSPTRDGAYEQY
V: TRBV27; CDR3: ASSFSRGLRSGANVLT
V: TRBV18; CDR3: ASSPGTGDNEQF